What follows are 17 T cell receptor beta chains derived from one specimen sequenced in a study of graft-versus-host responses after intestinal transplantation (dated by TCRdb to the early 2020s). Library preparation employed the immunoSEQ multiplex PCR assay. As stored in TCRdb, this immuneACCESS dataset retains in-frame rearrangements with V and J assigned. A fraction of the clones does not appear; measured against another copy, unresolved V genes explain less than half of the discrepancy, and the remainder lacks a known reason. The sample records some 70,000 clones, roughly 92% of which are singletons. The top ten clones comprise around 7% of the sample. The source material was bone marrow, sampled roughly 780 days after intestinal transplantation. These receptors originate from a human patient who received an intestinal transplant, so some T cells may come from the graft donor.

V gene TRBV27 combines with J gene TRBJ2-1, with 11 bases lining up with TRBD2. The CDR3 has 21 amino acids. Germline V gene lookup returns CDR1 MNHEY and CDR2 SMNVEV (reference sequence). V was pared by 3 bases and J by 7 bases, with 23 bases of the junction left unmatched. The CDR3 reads CASSLESGLLAGALSENEQFF. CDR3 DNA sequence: TGTGCCAGCAGTTTGGAGTCCGGGCTACTAGCGGGAGCCCTGTCAGAAAATGAGCAGTTCTTC.

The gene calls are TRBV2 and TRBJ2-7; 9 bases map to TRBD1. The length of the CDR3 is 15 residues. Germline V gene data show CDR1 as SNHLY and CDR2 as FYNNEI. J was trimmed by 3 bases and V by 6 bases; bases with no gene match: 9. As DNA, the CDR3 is TGTGCCAGCAGCGCGGCCCCGACAGGGGGCTACGAGCAGTACTTC. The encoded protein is CASSAAPTGGYEQYF.

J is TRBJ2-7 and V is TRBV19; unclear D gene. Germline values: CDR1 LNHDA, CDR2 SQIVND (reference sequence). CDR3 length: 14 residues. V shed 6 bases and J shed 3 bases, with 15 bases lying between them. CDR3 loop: CASSDPTVFYEQYF. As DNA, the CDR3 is TGTGCCAGTAGCGACCCGACGGTTTTCTACGAGCAGTACTTC.

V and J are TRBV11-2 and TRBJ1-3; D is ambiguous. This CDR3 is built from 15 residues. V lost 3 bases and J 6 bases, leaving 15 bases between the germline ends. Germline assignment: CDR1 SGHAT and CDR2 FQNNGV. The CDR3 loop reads CASSFPANLLNTIYF. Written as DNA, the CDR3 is TGTGCCAGCAGCTTTCCAGCCAATCTTTTAAACACCATATATTTT.

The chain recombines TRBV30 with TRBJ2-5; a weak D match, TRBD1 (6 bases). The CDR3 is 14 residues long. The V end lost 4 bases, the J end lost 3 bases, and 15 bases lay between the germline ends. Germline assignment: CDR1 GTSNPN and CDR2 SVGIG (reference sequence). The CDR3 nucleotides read TGTGCCTGGAAGGGAGCCTGGGACAAAGAGACCCAGTACTTC. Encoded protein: CAWKGAWDKETQYF.

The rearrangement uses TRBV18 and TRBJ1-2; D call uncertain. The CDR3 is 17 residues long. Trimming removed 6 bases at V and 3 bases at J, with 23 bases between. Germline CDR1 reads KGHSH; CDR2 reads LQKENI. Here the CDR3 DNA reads TGTGCCAGCTCTGAAGTTATGCTTCGGAGCGTCGACTATGGCTACACCTTC. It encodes CASSEVMLRSVDYGYTF.

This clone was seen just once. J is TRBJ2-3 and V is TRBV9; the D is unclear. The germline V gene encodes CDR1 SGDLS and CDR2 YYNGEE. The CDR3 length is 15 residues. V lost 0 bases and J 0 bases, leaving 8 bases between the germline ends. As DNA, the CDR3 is TGTGCCAGCAGCGTAGTCAGCTCTAGCACAGATACGCAGTATTTT. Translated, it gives CASSVVSSSTDTQYF.

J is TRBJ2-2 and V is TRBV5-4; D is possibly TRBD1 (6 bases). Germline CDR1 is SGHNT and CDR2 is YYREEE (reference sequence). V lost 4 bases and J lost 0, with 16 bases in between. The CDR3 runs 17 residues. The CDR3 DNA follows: TGTGCCAGCAGCCGCCAGGGGTATAGGGCGAACACCGGGGAGCTGTTTTTT. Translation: CASSRQGYRANTGELFF.

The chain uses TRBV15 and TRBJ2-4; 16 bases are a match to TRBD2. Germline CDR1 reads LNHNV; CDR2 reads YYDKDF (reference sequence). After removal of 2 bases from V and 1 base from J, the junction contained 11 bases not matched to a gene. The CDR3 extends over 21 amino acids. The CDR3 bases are TGTGCCACCAGCAGACGCCCCGGGACTAGCGGGGGGGCGGGGGCCAAAAACATTCAGTACTTC. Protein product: CATSRRPGTSGGAGAKNIQYF.

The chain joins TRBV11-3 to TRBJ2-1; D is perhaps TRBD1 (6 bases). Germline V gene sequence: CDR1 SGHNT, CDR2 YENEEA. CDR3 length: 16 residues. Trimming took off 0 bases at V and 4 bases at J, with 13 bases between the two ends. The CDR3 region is CASSLDGTIAYNEQFF. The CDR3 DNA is TGTGCCAGCAGCTTAGACGGGACAATTGCGTACAATGAGCAGTTCTTC.

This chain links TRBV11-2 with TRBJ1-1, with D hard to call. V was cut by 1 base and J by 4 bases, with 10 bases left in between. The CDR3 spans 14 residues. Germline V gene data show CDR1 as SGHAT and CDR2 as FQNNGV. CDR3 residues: CASSLGAKGTEAFF. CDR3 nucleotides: TGTGCCAGCAGCTTAGGGGCCAAGGGCACTGAAGCTTTCTTT.

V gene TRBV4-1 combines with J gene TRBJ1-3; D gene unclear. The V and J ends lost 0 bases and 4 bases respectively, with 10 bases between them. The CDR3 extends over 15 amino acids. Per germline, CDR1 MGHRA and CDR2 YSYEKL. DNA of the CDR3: TGCGCCAGCAGCCAAGATTCGGGGTTCGGAAACACCATATATTTT. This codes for CASSQDSGFGNTIYF.

The CDR3 DNA reads TGTGCCTGGAGTACTGGGGGCGCGGCTGGCTACACCTTC. Its translation: CAWSTGGAAGYTF. The V gene is TRBV30, the J gene TRBJ1-2; maybe TRBD1 (6 bases). In germline, CDR1 is GTSNPN, CDR2 SVGIG (reference sequence). V was cut by 2 bases and J by 7 bases, with 14 bases left in between. The CDR3 runs to 13 residues.

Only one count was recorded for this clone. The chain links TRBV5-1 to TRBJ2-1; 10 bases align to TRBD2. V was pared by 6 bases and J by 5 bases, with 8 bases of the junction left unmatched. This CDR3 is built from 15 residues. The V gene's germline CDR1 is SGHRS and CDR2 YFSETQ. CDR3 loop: CASNKAGGPDNEQFF. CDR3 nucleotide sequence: TGCGCCAGCAATAAAGCGGGGGGGCCGGACAATGAGCAGTTCTTC.

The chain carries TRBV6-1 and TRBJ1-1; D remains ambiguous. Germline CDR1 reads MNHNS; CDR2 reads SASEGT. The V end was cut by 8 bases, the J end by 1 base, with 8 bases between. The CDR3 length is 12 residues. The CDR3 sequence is CASGRGNTEAFF. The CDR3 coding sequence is TGTGCCAGCGGGCGAGGGAACACTGAAGCTTTCTTT.

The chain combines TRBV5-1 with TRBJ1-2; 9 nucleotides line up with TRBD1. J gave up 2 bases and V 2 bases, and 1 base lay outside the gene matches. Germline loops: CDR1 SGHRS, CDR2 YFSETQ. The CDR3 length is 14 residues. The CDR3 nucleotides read TGCGCCAGCAGCTTTACAGGGGGCAACTATGGCTACACCTTC. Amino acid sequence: CASSFTGGNYGYTF.

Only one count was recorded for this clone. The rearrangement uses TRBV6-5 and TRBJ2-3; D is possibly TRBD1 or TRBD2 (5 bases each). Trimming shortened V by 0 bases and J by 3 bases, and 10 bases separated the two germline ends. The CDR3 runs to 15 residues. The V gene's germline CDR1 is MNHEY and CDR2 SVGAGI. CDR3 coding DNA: TGTGCCAGCAGTTACTCGGGGGTATCTACAGATACGCAGTATTTT. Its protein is CASSYSGVSTDTQYF.